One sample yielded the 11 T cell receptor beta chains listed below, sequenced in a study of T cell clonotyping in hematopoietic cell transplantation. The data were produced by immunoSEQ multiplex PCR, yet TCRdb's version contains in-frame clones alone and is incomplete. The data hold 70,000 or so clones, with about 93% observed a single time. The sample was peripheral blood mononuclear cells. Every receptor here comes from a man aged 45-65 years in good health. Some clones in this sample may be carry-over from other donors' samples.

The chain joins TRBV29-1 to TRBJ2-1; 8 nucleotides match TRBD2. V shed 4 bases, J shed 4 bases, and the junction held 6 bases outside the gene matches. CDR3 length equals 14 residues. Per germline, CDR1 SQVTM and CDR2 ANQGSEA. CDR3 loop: CSVGASGPYNEQFF. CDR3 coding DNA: TGCAGCGTTGGGGCTAGCGGGCCATACAATGAGCAGTTCTTC.

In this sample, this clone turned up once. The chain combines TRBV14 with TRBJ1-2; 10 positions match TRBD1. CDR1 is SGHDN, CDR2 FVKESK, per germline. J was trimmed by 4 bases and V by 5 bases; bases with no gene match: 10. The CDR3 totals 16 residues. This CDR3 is CASSSRQGALGYGYTF. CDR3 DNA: TGTGCCAGCAGCTCTCGACAGGGGGCCCTTGGCTATGGCTACACCTTC.

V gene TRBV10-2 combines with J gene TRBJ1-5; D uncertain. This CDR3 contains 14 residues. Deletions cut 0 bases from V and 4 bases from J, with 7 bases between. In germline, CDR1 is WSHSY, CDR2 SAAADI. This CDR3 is CASSESTPNQPQHF. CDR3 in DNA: TGCGCCAGCAGTGAGTCCACACCTAATCAGCCCCAGCATTTT.

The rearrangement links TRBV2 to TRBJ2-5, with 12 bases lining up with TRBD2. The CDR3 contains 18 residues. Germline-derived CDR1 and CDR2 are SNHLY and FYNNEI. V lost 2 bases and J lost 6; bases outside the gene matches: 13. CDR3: CASSEFPPSGRVLKTQYF. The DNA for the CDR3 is TGTGCCAGCAGTGAATTTCCGCCTAGCGGGAGGGTACTAAAGACCCAGTACTTC.

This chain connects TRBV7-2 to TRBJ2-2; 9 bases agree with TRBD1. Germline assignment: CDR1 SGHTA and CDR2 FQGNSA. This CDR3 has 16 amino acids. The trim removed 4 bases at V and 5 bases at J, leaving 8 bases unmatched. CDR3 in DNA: TGTGCCAGCAGCTCAGGGGGACAGGGTTTTACCGGGGAGCTGTTTTTT. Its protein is CASSSGGQGFTGELFF.

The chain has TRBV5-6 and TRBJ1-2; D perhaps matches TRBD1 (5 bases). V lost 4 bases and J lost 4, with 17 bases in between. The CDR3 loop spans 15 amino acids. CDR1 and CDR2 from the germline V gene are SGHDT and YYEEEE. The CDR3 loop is CASSLGGGVIYGYTF. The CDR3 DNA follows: TGTGCCAGCAGCCTTGGGGGGGGAGTGATCTATGGCTACACCTTC.

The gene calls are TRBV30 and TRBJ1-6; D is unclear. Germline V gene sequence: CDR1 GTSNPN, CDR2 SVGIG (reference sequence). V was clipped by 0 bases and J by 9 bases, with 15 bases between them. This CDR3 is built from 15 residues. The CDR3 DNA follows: TGTGCCTGGAGTGTCGACAACTCTAATAGTTCACCCCTCCACTTT. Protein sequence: CAWSVDNSNSSPLHF.

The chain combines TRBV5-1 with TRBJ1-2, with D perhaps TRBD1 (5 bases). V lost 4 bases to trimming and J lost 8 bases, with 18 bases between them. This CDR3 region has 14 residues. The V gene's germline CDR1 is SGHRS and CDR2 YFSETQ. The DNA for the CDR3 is TGCGCCAGCAGCATGGGTCAGGGCGGTAGCGGCTACACCTTC. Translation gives CASSMGQGGSGYTF.

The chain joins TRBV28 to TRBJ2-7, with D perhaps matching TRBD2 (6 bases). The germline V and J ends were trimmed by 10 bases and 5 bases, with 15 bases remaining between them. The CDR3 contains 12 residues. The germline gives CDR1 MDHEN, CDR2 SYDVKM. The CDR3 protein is CATRTSFHEQYF. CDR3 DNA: TGTGCCACCCGAACTAGCTTCCACGAGCAGTACTTC.

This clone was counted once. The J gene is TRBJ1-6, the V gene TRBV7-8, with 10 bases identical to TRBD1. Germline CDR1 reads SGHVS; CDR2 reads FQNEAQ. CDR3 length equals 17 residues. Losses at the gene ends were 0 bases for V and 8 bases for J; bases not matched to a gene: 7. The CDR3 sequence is CASSLALRGTGDSPLHF. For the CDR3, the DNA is TGTGCCAGCAGCTTAGCGCTACGGGGGACAGGGGATTCACCCCTCCACTTT.

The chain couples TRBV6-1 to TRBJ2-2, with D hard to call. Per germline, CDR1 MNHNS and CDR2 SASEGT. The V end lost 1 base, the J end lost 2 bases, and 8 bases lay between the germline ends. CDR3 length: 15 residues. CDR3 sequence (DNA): TGTGCCAGCAGTGAAGTAGTGAGAAACACCGGGGAGCTGTTTTTT. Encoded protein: CASSEVVRNTGELFF.